This TCR beta chain appears in the sequencing data of a study of cytomegalovirus exposure and HLA in healthy donors. PCR involved 60 Vbeta and 13 Jbeta primers. TCRdb keeps only in-frame clones here, not all; method: immunoSEQ multiplex PCR. The sample is made up of around 36,000 clones, and the top ten hold around 3.1% of it. Trimming removed 1 base at V and 0 bases at J, with 10 bases between. The CDR3 covers 16 residues. Germline V gene sequence: CDR1 GTSNPN, CDR2 SVGIG (reference sequence). V gene TRBV30 combines with J gene TRBJ1-6; a weak D match, TRBD1 (5 bases). The receptor comes from a woman aged 30 to 39 in good health and CMV-seropositive. Sequencing input: PBMCs. The CDR3 is CAWSARQSSYNSPLHF. The CDR3 DNA reads TGTGCCTGGAGTGCGAGACAGAGCTCCTATAATTCACCCCTCCACTTT.